Listed below are T cell receptor beta chains from one sample, sequenced in a study of blood T cells in healthy people across ages. TCRdb re-analysed the 5' RACE reads in MiXCR, keeping a single row per CDR3 protein. The table lists some 860,000 distinct CDR3 sequences, 45% to 70% of them singletons. Sequenced material: blood. The receptors were gathered from a man aged 40-50 years in good health. CDR3s include the opening cysteine and the closing phenylalanine or tryptophan. D genes are given only for firm matches. Expanded clones get a size class; other rows say once, few or many, or leave the size out.

.	.	TRBV4-3	TRBJ2-1	TGCGCCAGCAGCCAAGAAAGGCTAAATGAGCAGTTCTTC	CASSQERLNEQFF
TRBD2	few	TRBV4-2	TRBJ2-7	TGTGCCAGCAGCCAAGGGCGGGAGGGCCCCTACGAGCAGTACTTC	CASSQGREGPYEQYF
TRBD1	.	TRBV9	TRBJ2-3	TGTGCCAGCAGCGTAGTAGGGGTAACAGGGGGCACAGATACGCAGTATTTT	CASSVVGVTGGTDTQYF
TRBD2	.	TRBV5-1	TRBJ2-7	TGCGCCAGCGCCCAAGGGACTAGCGGGGACTATGAGCAGTACTTC	CASAQGTSGDYEQYF
.	once	TRBV28	TRBJ2-5	TGTGCCAGCAGTTTCGTGTCAGGCGCGTACCAAGAGACCCAGTACTTC	CASSFVSGAYQETQYF
.	once	TRBV6-1	TRBJ2-3	TGTGCCAGCAGTACATTTAGCGGCACAGATACGCAGTATTTT	CASSTFSGTDTQYF
.	.	TRBV5-1	TRBJ2-7	TGCGCCAGCAGCACCGACAGTCCCTACGAGCAGTACTTC	CASSTDSPYEQYF
.	.	TRBV11-2	TRBJ2-3	TGTGCCAGCAGCTTATCGGGTGCGGGAACCAGAGATACGCAGTATTTT	CASSLSGAGTRDTQYF
TRBD1	few	TRBV25-1	TRBJ2-5	TGTGCCAGCTCCAGGGACAGGAGAGAGACCCAGTACTTC	CASSRDRRETQYF
.	.	TRBV5-1	TRBJ1-5	TGCGCCAGCAGCCCCGGTACGGGGGGCGGTCAGCCCCAGCATTTT	CASSPGTGGGQPQHF
.	many	TRBV12-3/TRBV12-4	TRBJ2-3	TGTGCCAGCAGCCCCGGCCGAAATACCCGCACAGATACGCAGTATTTT	CASSPGRNTRTDTQYF
.	few	TRBV19	TRBJ1-5	TGTGCCAGTAGTAGTCAGTACAATCAGCCCCAGCATTTT	CASSSQYNQPQHF
.	.	TRBV7-7	TRBJ2-1	TGTGCTAGCAGCCCTGGGGCAGGGTCCTACAATGAGCAGTTCTTC	CASSPGAGSYNEQFF
.	.	TRBV28	TRBJ2-6	TGTGCCAGCAGTTCCCCACCGACAGCTGGGGCCAACGTCCTGACTTTC	CASSSPPTAGANVLTF
.	.	TRBV3-1	TRBJ1-5	TGTGCCAGCAGCCAAGGGACGGATTATAGCAATCAGCCCCAGCATTTT	CASSQGTDYSNQPQHF